This is a list of T cell receptor beta chains from one sample in a study of cytomegalovirus exposure and HLA in healthy donors. Profiled with immunoSEQ multiplex PCR; TCRdb holds only in-frame clones, not every one. The sample has nearly 110,000 clones, 60% to 80% seen once. Specimen: PBMCs. These receptors were obtained from a man younger than 30 in good health and CMV-seronegative. CDR3s include the opening cysteine and the closing phenylalanine or tryptophan. The order of the fields is clone size, D gene, J gene, V gene, CDR3 DNA, CDR3 protein. D genes are given only for firm matches. A clone size is listed for some rows: how often the clone was seen (once, few, many), or a class if it is expanded.

.,TRBD2,TRBJ2-7,TRBV6-1,TGTGCCAGCAGTGCCATTAGCGGGGCTACCTACGAGCAGTACTTC,CASSAISGATYEQYF
.,TRBD1,TRBJ2-5,TRBV2,TGTGCCAGCAAGTCTAGGACAGGGGGTAAAGAGACCCAGTACTTC,CASKSRTGGKETQYF
.,.,TRBJ2-7,TRBV19,TGTGCCAGTAGTATGGGCAGTAACTCCTACGAGCAGTACTTC,CASSMGSNSYEQYF
.,.,TRBJ2-5,TRBV19,TGTGCCAGTAAATCTTTCAGTGGGGCACAAGAGACCCAGTACTTC,CASKSFSGAQETQYF
few,TRBD1,TRBJ2-7,TRBV5-6,TGTGCCAGCAGCTACGGACAGGGGGGTTCCTACGAGCAGTACTTC,CASSYGQGGSYEQYF
.,.,TRBJ2-4,TRBV7-9,TGTGCCAGCAGCTTAGCGGGGGGAGGTATTCAGTACTTC,CASSLAGGGIQYF
.,TRBD1,TRBJ1-1,TRBV5-4,TGTGCCAGCAGTACGGACAGGGGGAACACTGAAGCTTTCTTT,CASSTDRGNTEAFF
many,.,TRBJ1-1,TRBV5-6,TGTGCCAGCAGCCACGGGCCACAGGGAATCCGGAACACTGAAGCTTTCTTT,CASSHGPQGIRNTEAFF
.,TRBD1,TRBJ2-6,TRBV19,TGTGCCTTCAGGCAGGGGGCGCGGAGCTCTGGGGCCAACGTCCTGACTTTC,CAFRQGARSSGANVLTF
.,TRBD2,TRBJ2-7,TRBV15,TGTGCCACCAGCGTGACTAGCGGGGCGTCCTACGAGCAGTACTTC,CATSVTSGASYEQYF
.,.,TRBJ2-7,TRBV18,TGTGCCAGCTCACGGGAGAGCTCCTACGAGCAGTACTTC,CASSRESSYEQYF
few,.,TRBJ1-1,TRBV19,TGTGCCAGTCGGGGGTTGCGAGCTTTCTTT,CASRGLRAFF
.,TRBD2,TRBJ2-3,TRBV5-4,TGTGCCAGCAGCTCTAGCGGGGGAAGCACAGATACGCAGTATTTT,CASSSSGGSTDTQYF
.,TRBD1,TRBJ1-2,TRBV4-3,TGCGCCAGCAGCCATTCCGGGACAGGGCACTATGGCTACCCCTTC,CASSHSGTGHYGYPF
.,TRBD1,TRBJ1-6,TRBV5-4,TGTGCCAGCGGCCGGGACAGCAATTCACCCCTCCACTTT,CASGRDSNSPLHF
.,TRBD1,TRBJ2-2,TRBV28,TGTGCCAGCAGGCCCGGGACAGGGTTTCCCGGGGAGCTGTTTTTT,CASRPGTGFPGELFF
.,.,TRBJ1-1,TRBV7-8,TGTGCCAGCACCCAGCGTCCGATGAACACTGAAGCTTTCTTT,CASTQRPMNTEAFF
.,.,TRBJ1-3,TRBV7-3,TGTGCCAGCAGCCCCGGGTTATCCGGGACTGGAAACACCATATATTTT,CASSPGLSGTGNTIYF
.,TRBD1,TRBJ2-2,TRBV7-6,TGTGCCAGCAGCTTTGCTTCCGGGACAGGGGGTAACACCGGGGAGCTGTTTTTT,CASSFASGTGGNTGELFF
.,TRBD1,TRBJ1-2,TRBV19,TGTGCCAGCCTTGGACAGGAAGCTAACTATGGCTACACCTTC,CASLGQEANYGYTF
.,TRBD2,TRBJ2-5,TRBV2,TGTGCCAGCAGGCTGGGCGGGGGGCATCAAGAGACCCAGTACTTC,CASRLGGGHQETQYF
.,TRBD1,TRBJ1-2,TRBV7-2,TGTGCCAGCAGCCGGGACAGTATCCCCCGGTGTACCTTC,CASSRDSIPRCTF
.,TRBD1,TRBJ1-2,TRBV29-1,TGCAGCGTTGAGGACAGGGGAAGGTCATGCACCTTC,CSVEDRGRSCTF
medium-sized,TRBD1,TRBJ1-5,TRBV4-2,TGTGCCAGCAGCCAAGAGGCTGGACAGGGGGATCAGCCCCAGCATTTT,CASSQEAGQGDQPQHF
.,.,TRBJ2-5,TRBV7-8,TGTGCCAGCAGCTACCTATGGGAGACCCAGTACTTC,CASSYLWETQYF
few,TRBD2,TRBJ2-1,TRBV14,TGTGCCAGCAGCGTTACTAGCGGAGGTGGGAATGAGCAGTTCTTC,CASSVTSGGGNEQFF
.,TRBD1,TRBJ1-3,TRBV5-4,TGTGCCAGCACCTTCCTGGGGACAGGACTACTCTCTGGAAACACCATATATTTT,CASTFLGTGLLSGNTIYF
.,TRBD1,TRBJ1-2,TRBV29-1,TGCAGCGTGGGACAGCGCAACTATGGCTACACCTTC,CSVGQRNYGYTF
.,TRBD2,TRBJ2-3,TRBV9,TGTGCCAGCAGCCGGAATGTAGCGGGGGGGCAATCAGATACGCAGTATTTT,CASSRNVAGGQSDTQYF
few,.,TRBJ1-1,TRBV6-5,TGTGCCAGCAGTCGCCGGGACACTGAAGCTTTCTTT,CASSRRDTEAFF
.,.,TRBJ1-4,TRBV5-1,TGCGCCAGCAGCTTCTACCGAGGTGAAAGACTGTTTTTT,CASSFYRGERLFF
.,.,TRBJ1-1,TRBV6-1,TGTGCCAGCAGTGAGCGCATGAACACTGAAGCTTTCTTT,CASSERMNTEAFF
.,.,TRBJ2-1,TRBV4-2,TGTGCCAGCAGCCAAGATCGTAGCCAGAATGAGCAGTTCTTC,CASSQDRSQNEQFF
.,.,TRBJ1-1,TRBV19,TGTGCCAGTAGTATGACGCGGTACACTGAAGCTTTCTTT,CASSMTRYTEAFF
.,.,TRBJ2-5,TRBV18,TGTGCCAGCTCACCCTTAGGAGACGTAGAGACCCAGTACTTC,CASSPLGDVETQYF
once,.,TRBJ2-5,TRBV5-4,TGTGCCAGCAGCTTGGGAGCACCCCAAGAGACCCAGTACTTC,CASSLGAPQETQYF
.,TRBD1,TRBJ1-5,TRBV11-2,TGTGCCAGCAGCTCCAGACAGGGCCTAAATCAGCCCCAGCATTTT,CASSSRQGLNQPQHF
.,.,TRBJ1-2,TRBV2,TGTGCCAGCAGTGAAGCGCCGGACTTTAACTATGGCTACACCTTC,CASSEAPDFNYGYTF
.,TRBD2,TRBJ2-1,TRBV4-3,TGCGCCAGCAGCCAAGAGACTAGCGGGGGGGGGATATACAATGAGCAGTTCTTC,CASSQETSGGGIYNEQFF
.,TRBD1,TRBJ1-2,TRBV27,TGTGCCAGCAGTTTATCGTCTACAGGGGTTGTCGACTACACCTTC,CASSLSSTGVVDYTF
.,TRBD1,TRBJ2-3,TRBV7-8,TGTGCCAGCAGCTTAGGAGGGGGACAGAGCACAGATACGCAGTATTTT,CASSLGGGQSTDTQYF
.,.,TRBJ1-2,TRBV5-4,TGTGCCAGCAGCTTGGTCAGCAGGGGCGGCTATGGCTACCCCTTC,CASSLVSRGGYGYPF
.,TRBD2,TRBJ2-1,TRBV5-1,TGCGCCAGCAGCTCGTCCGGGACTAGCTTAACGGGCTCCTACAATGAGCAGTTCTTC,CASSSSGTSLTGSYNEQFF
.,.,TRBJ1-2,TRBV9,TGTGCCAGCAGCGCGGGGACTCCCTATGGCTACACCTTC,CASSAGTPYGYTF
.,.,TRBJ1-4,TRBV18,TGTGCCAGCTCACCAGAGACAGAAAAACTGTTTTTT,CASSPETEKLFF
.,.,TRBJ2-3,TRBV14,TGTGCCAGCAGACCCGGGGACACAGATACGCAGTATTTT,CASRPGDTDTQYF